These 16 T cell receptor beta chains originate from one sample sequenced in a study of CD8+CD57+ T cells in acquired aplastic anemia. TCR beta VDJ combinations and CDR3 sequences were profiled from genomic DNA. From the reads, TCRdb called clonotypes with MiXCR, one entry per CDR3 protein. The table has roughly 130,000 distinct CDR3 sequences, about 48% seen once. Input material: sorted CD4+, CD8+, or CD8+CD57+ T cells (not recorded which) from PBMCs. The receptors were sampled from a human donor in good health, serving as a control.

This clonotype is medium-sized by share. This chain connects TRBV10-3 to TRBJ1-1; D uncertain. The CDR3 has 12 amino acids. Germline lookup yields CDR1 ENHRY and CDR2 SYGVKD. Trimming removed 11 bases at V and 1 base at J, with 11 bases between. The CDR3 sequence is CAVKDPNTEAFF. The CDR3 DNA is TGTGCCGTTAAGGACCCGAACACTGAAGCTTTCTTT.

This clonotype was counted many times. The rearrangement uses TRBV9 and TRBJ1-6; weak D call: TRBD1 (5 bases). CDR1 and CDR2 (germline): SGDLS, YYNGEE. V gave up 0 bases and J gave up 6 bases, with 10 bases separating them. CDR3 length: 15 amino acids. The DNA for the CDR3 is TGTGCCAGCAGCGTAGATGGGGGTGGTAATTCACCCCTCCACTTT. This translates into CASSVDGGGNSPLHF. Based on the CDR3 plus reference TRBV9 and TRBJ1-6, the full variable domain is DSGVTQTPKHLITATGQRVTLRCSPRSGDLSVYWYQQSLDQGLQFLIQYYNGEERAKGNILERFSAQQFPDLHSELNLSSLELGDSALYFCASSVDGGGNSPLHFGNGTRLTVT.

As concerns this clonotype: A read error is possible here, since a much larger clone lies one base away. The rearrangement uses TRBV6-2 or TRBV6-3 and TRBJ1-2; TRBD1 might be the D (5 bases). With 9 bases removed from V and 4 bases from J, the gap between germline ends came to 21 bases. The germline V gene has CDR1 MNHEY and CDR2 SVGEGT. This CDR3 has 15 residues. The CDR3 coding sequence is TGTGCCAGAAGCCGGGGCGGGACGGCTTCCTATGGCTACACCTTC. The encoded protein is CARSRGGTASYGYTF.

The chain employs TRBV7-8 and TRBJ2-1; 10 bases line up with TRBD2. This CDR3 contains 14 residues. Germline V CDR1 and CDR2: SGHVS, FQNEAQ. V was clipped by 2 bases and J by 7 bases; unmatched bases: 2. CDR3 DNA sequence: TGTGCCAGCAGCTTACCACTAGCGGGGAATGAGCAGTTCTTC. Translating it yields CASSLPLAGNEQFF. The complete variable domain, with remaining parts taken from reference TRBV7-8 and TRBJ2-1, reads GAGVSQSPRYKVAKRGQDVALRCDPISGHVSLFWYQQALGQGPEFLTYFQNEAQLDKSGLPSDRFFAERPEGSVSTLKIQRTQQEDSAVYLCASSLPLAGNEQFFGPGTRLTVL.

In this sample, this clonotype turned up many times. The chain employs TRBV6-1 and TRBJ1-3; D possibly corresponds to TRBD1 (6 bases). V shed 6 bases and J shed 5 bases, with 17 bases lying between them. This CDR3 contains 15 residues. Germline loops: CDR1 MNHNS, CDR2 SASEGT. CDR3 loop: CASSHGQPARNTIYF. The CDR3 nucleotides read TGTGCCAGCAGCCATGGACAGCCAGCACGAAACACCATATATTTT.

This clonotype has a handful of counts. The rearrangement uses TRBV7-2 and TRBJ2-2; D gene ambiguous. Germline loops: CDR1 SGHTA, CDR2 FQGNSA. The CDR3 is 15 residues long. V gave up 3 bases and J gave up 5 bases, with 13 bases separating them. The DNA of the CDR3 is TGTGCCAGCAGCTTTAAGGGTAGAGAGACCGGGGAGCTGTTTTTT. Translating gives CASSFKGRETGELFF.

This clonotype was found a few times. The chain couples TRBV11-1 to TRBJ1-2; no definite D call. CDR1 SGHAT and CDR2 FQDESV come from the germline V gene (reference sequence). V gave up 5 bases and J gave up 5 bases, with 27 bases separating them. The CDR3 has 18 amino acids. DNA for the CDR3: TGTGCCAGCAGCGCAAGCGGTCGTGGGATTCCCATCGGGTATGGCTACACCTTC. It translates to CASSASGRGIPIGYGYTF.

This sequence joins TRBV6-1 and TRBJ1-2; D unclear. The V gene's germline CDR1 is MNHNS and CDR2 SASEGT. CDR3 length equals 16 residues. CDR3 bases: TGTGTCGGCAGAAGGATAGGGTTAATAGCCCACTATGGCTACACCTTC. Its translation: CVGRRIGLIAHYGYTF.

This clonotype was detected many times. This chain joins TRBV18 and TRBJ1-1, with 7 bases that match TRBD1. The CDR3 covers 16 residues. Trimming took 6 bases from V and 1 from J; bases not matched to a gene: 11. Germline assignment: CDR1 KGHSH and CDR2 LQKENI. Written as DNA, the CDR3 is TGTGCCAGCTCGCACCGCAATACAGGGGCGAACACTGAAGCTTTCTTT. Translation gives CASSHRNTGANTEAFF. Variable domain in full (rest from reference TRBV18 and TRBJ1-1): NAGVMQNPRHLVRRRGQEARLRCSPMKGHSHVYWYRQLPEEGLKFMVYLQKENIIDESGMPKERFSAEFPKEGPSILRIQQVVRGDSAAYFCASSHRNTGANTEAFFGQGTRLTVV.

This clonotype was recorded at least ten times. This chain uses TRBV6-2 or TRBV6-3 with TRBJ2-4; 11 nucleotides line up with TRBD1. V lost 0 bases, J lost 1 base, and 5 bases stayed unmatched. From germline, CDR1 is MNHEY and CDR2 SVGEGT. The CDR3 covers 18 residues. The CDR3 region has the DNA TGTGCCAGCAGTTACTCGGGACAGGGGGTAGGGGCCAAAAACATTCAGTACTTC. This sequence encodes CASSYSGQGVGAKNIQYF.

The CDR3 region is CATSREAGGRDTQYF. The CDR3 nucleotides read TGTGCCACCAGCAGAGAAGCGGGGGGGCGGGATACGCAGTATTTT. V gene TRBV15 combines with J gene TRBJ2-3, with 10 bases identical to TRBD2. There are 15 residues in the CDR3. Per germline, CDR1 LNHNV and CDR2 YYDKDF (reference sequence). V was clipped by 0 bases and J by 6 bases; unmatched bases: 3.

This clonotype was observed a handful of times. This may stem from a read error, because a much larger clone lies one nucleotide away. J is TRBJ1-2 and V is TRBV6-8; D may be TRBD1 (6 bases). V was clipped by 7 bases and J by 4 bases, with 19 bases between them. CDR3 length: 15 residues. Per germline, CDR1 MNHGY and CDR2 SAAAGT. CDR3 residues: CASNHQGQPIYGYTF. The CDR3 nucleotides read TGTGCCAGCAACCATCAGGGGCAGCCCATCTATGGCTACACCTTC.

In this sample, this clonotype turned up many times. This chain uses TRBV7-6 with TRBJ1-3, with D uncertain. Looked up from germline, CDR1 is SGHVS and CDR2 is FNYEAQ. Trimming cost V 2 bases and J 4 bases, with 21 bases left between them. The CDR3 runs to 18 residues. CDR3 DNA sequence: TGTGCCAGCAGCTTAACTAGTTTGAATCCGGTTTCCGGAAACACCATATATTTT. Translation gives CASSLTSLNPVSGNTIYF.

This rearrangement joins TRBV9 to TRBJ2-1, with no clear D. V was pared by 0 bases and J by 3 bases, with 4 bases between. In germline, CDR1 is SGDLS, CDR2 YYNGEE. The CDR3 sequence is 13 residues long. CDR3 DNA sequence: TGTGCCAGCAGCGTAGACAGCTACAATGAGCAGTTCTTC. The encoded protein is CASSVDSYNEQFF.

V gene TRBV19 combines with J gene TRBJ1-6; D uncertain. V was shortened by 6 bases and J by 8 bases, with 11 bases between the two germline ends. CDR3 size: 13 residues. Germline V CDR1 and CDR2: LNHDA, SQIVND (reference sequence). The CDR3 region is CASRDSGDSPLHF. DNA of the CDR3: TGTGCCAGTAGGGACTCTGGGGATTCACCCCTCCACTTT.

The rearrangement uses TRBV30 and TRBJ1-3, with 7 nucleotides matching TRBD1. V lost 4 bases and J lost 0; bases outside the gene matches: 15. CDR1 GTSNPN and CDR2 SVGIG come from the germline V gene (reference sequence). There are 18 residues in the CDR3. The CDR3 protein is CAWKRGTAQLFSGNTIYF. CDR3 sequence (DNA): TGTGCCTGGAAAAGGGGGACAGCCCAATTATTCTCTGGAAACACCATATATTTT. Drawing the rest from reference TRBV30 and TRBJ1-3, the complete variable domain is SQTIHQWPATLVQPVGSPLSLECTVEGTSNPNLYWYRQAAGRGLQLLFYSVGIGQISSEVPQNLSASRPQDRQFILSSKKLLLSDSGFYLCAWKRGTAQLFSGNTIYFGEGSWLTVV.